The clone carrying this TCR beta chain occurred a few times. Amplification of TCR beta CDR3 regions used RNA as the template. With the HTBI primer set, the TCR CDR3 went through a first round of RT-PCR. From the multiplex PCR reads, TCRdb called clonotypes with MiXCR, one entry per CDR3 protein. The top ten clones hold roughly a fifth of a sample with about 400,000 distinct CDR3 sequences, about 14% of them seen once. Trimming took 5 bases from V and 1 from J, leaving 8 bases between them. CDR3 length: 12 amino acids. The V gene's germline CDR1 is DFQATT and CDR2 SNEGSKA (reference sequence). The sample belongs to a study of T cells in Graves' hyperthyroidism and ophthalmopathy.

This chain uses TRBV20-1 with TRBJ1-1; possibly TRBD1 for D (6 bases). The specimen was blood. The sequence was obtained from a woman aged 25 to 39 with Graves' ophthalmopathy. The CDR3 region has the DNA TGCAGTGCTGGACAGCCGAACACTGAAGCTTTCTTT. Its protein is CSAGQPNTEAFF.